The clone carrying this T cell receptor beta chain was detected a few times. Antigen: not known. The sample comes from a study of T cell responses to AZD1222 COVID-19 vaccine. TCRdb keeps only in-frame clones here, not all; method: immunoSEQ multiplex PCR. The data contain about 160,000 clones, around 89% of them singletons. Pooled in the analysis were second doses at about 4 or about 12 weeks. Study findings and constraints: Females made up more of the donors, who were largely white British, and clonal diversity may have come out too low. When two AZD1222 doses had been given, Spike-specific TCR breadth and depth rose. Spike-spanning, vaccine-associated CD4 TCRs were dominant at 160-218 and 743-854.

From germline, CDR1 is SGHRS and CDR2 YFSETQ. The CDR3 loop spans 16 amino acids. The V and J ends lost 3 bases and 0 bases respectively, with 12 bases between them. The chain carries TRBV5-1 and TRBJ2-2; D may correspond to TRBD1 or TRBD2 (6 bases each). The sequencing used peripheral blood, collected 28 days after the second AZD1222 dose. The sequence came from an adult who received the AZD1222 COVID-19 vaccine. The CDR3 region is CASSSQGGTNTGELFF. Here the CDR3 DNA reads TGCGCCAGCAGCTCCCAAGGGGGGACGAACACCGGGGAGCTGTTTTTT.